This TCR beta chain stems from a study of T cell responses to AZD1222 COVID-19 vaccine. Regarding this clone: Its antigen is not identified.

Trimming removed 5 bases from V and 7 bases from J; junction bases left unmatched: 10. The germline V gene has CDR1 SGHVS and CDR2 FQNEAQ. The CDR3 is made up of 16 amino acids. Study-wide findings and caveats: Among AZD1222 vaccinees, only 5 to 7 were seropositive at baseline. Repertoire samples came only from after the peak T cell response.

The repertoire was sequenced with immunoSEQ multiplex PCR; TCRdb's copy has only in-frame clones and lacks some. This sample has about 130,000 clones; roughly 89% occur once, and the top ten carry around 1.1%. This sample comprised peripheral blood, obtained 28 days after the second AZD1222 dose. The sequence was collected from an adult who received the AZD1222 COVID-19 vaccine. The gene calls are TRBV7-8 and TRBJ2-1; 11 nucleotides agree with TRBD2. The CDR3 is CASSPISGGAYNEQFF. The CDR3 bases are TGTGCCAGCAGCCCGATTAGCGGGGGGGCGTATAATGAGCAGTTCTTC.